This passage covers 20 T cell receptor beta chains from one sample sequenced in a study of T cells in Graves' hyperthyroidism and ophthalmopathy. The TCR beta CDR3 regions underwent amplification using RNA transcripts as the source. The study used the HTBI primer set for a first-round RT-PCR of the TCR CDR3. TCRdb fed the multiplex PCR reads into MiXCR, producing one record per CDR3 protein. There are 610,000 or so distinct CDR3 sequences in the sample; approximately 44% occur only once, and about 8.3% lies in the top ten. The sample comprised peripheral blood or thyroid tissue (not recorded which). The source is a woman aged 18-29 years with Graves' hyperthyroidism.

Concerning this clonotype: It may be a read error: a sequence one base away is much more abundant. The V gene is TRBV10-3, the J gene TRBJ1-6; TRBD1 aligns across 8 bases. The CDR3 spans 16 residues. Germline trimming cut 5 bases from V and 0 bases from J; bases unmatched to any gene: 3. Germline V CDR1 and CDR2: ENHRY, SYGVKD. CDR3 loop: CAISQGASSYNSPLHF. CDR3 bases: TGTGCCATCAGTCAGGGGGCGAGCTCCTATAATTCACCCCTCCACTTT.

This clonotype occurred a few times. The chain carries TRBV24-1 and TRBJ2-1; TRBD1 agrees at 9 bases. Germline V CDR1 and CDR2: KGHDR, SFDVKD. This CDR3 spans 19 amino acids. The trim removed 9 bases at V and 5 bases at J, leaving 22 bases unmatched. Here the CDR3 reads CATGYHPGQGSLGDNEQFF. The CDR3 DNA is TGTGCCACCGGCTACCACCCGGGACAGGGTTCCCTTGGGGACAATGAGCAGTTCTTC.

This chain joins TRBV20-1 and TRBJ1-1; possible D gene TRBD1, 6 bases. Trimming took off 0 bases at V and 2 bases at J, with 10 bases between the two ends. The germline gives CDR1 DFQATT, CDR2 SNEGSKA (reference sequence). This CDR3 comprises 14 residues. This CDR3 reads CSARDGGANTEAFF. The CDR3 nucleotides read TGCAGTGCTAGAGACGGGGGGGCCAACACTGAAGCTTTCTTT.

This clonotype was recorded at least ten times. The J gene is TRBJ2-7, the V gene TRBV27; 9 nucleotides match TRBD1. Per the germline V gene, CDR1 is MNHEY and CDR2 is SMNVEV (reference sequence). V lost 5 bases and J lost 5; bases outside the gene matches: 7. CDR3 length equals 14 residues. The CDR3 bases are TGTGCCAGCAGTAAGCCGGGACAGGGCAACGAGCAGTACTTC. This gives the protein CASSKPGQGNEQYF.

In its sample, this clonotype was seen many times. The V and J genes are TRBV2 and TRBJ1-1; D gene unclear. Germline CDR1 and CDR2: SNHLY and FYNNEI. The CDR3 covers 12 residues. Deletions cut 7 bases from V and 0 bases from J, with 6 bases between. The CDR3: CASNPMNTEAFF. CDR3 nucleotides: TGTGCCAGCAATCCAATGAACACTGAAGCTTTCTTT.

This clonotype was recorded many times. This sequence joins TRBV7-2 and TRBJ2-7; 7 bases are shared with TRBD1. This CDR3 spans 15 amino acids. The junction had 10 bases not matched to a gene; V was cut back by 5 bases and J by 3 bases. Per the germline V gene, CDR1 is SGHTA and CDR2 is FQGNSA. In DNA, the CDR3 is TGTGCCAGCAGCGAACTTTTAGGGACAGTCTACGAGCAGTACTTC. Its protein is CASSELLGTVYEQYF.

There are a few counts of this clonotype. The chain employs TRBV24-1 and TRBJ1-1; a weak D match, TRBD1 (5 bases). CDR3 length: 13 residues. V lost 8 bases to trimming and J lost 0 bases, with 9 bases between them. The V gene's germline CDR1 is KGHDR and CDR2 SFDVKD. The CDR3 spells CATKDTMNTEAFF. In DNA, the CDR3 is TGTGCCACCAAGGACACCATGAACACTGAAGCTTTCTTT.

This chain links TRBV29-1 with TRBJ1-5; the match to TRBD1 covers 7 bases. Germline values: CDR1 SQVTM, CDR2 ANQGSEA. This CDR3 spans 15 amino acids. V dropped 7 bases and J dropped 0; count of bases not matched to a gene: 9. CDR3: CSARQGAASNQPQHF. CDR3 in DNA: TGCAGCGCTAGACAGGGTGCAGCTAGCAATCAGCCCCAGCATTTT.

This clonotype was counted many times. This chain uses TRBV14 with TRBJ1-2; 9 bases agree with TRBD1. Germline assignment: CDR1 SGHDN and CDR2 FVKESK. The ends lost 4 bases at V and 2 bases at J; junction bases unmatched: 14. The CDR3 sequence is 18 residues long. CDR3 sequence: CASSRTRDRASRNYGYTF. CDR3 coding DNA: TGTGCCAGCAGCCGAACCCGGGACAGGGCGAGCCGGAACTATGGCTACACCTTC.

The rearrangement uses TRBV24-1 and TRBJ2-3; D may be TRBD1 (6 bases). CDR3 length: 15 residues. Per the germline V gene, CDR1 is KGHDR and CDR2 is SFDVKD. V shed 7 bases and J shed 5 bases, with 18 bases lying between them. The CDR3 coding sequence is TGTGCCACCAGCGGGACACCCCTCCCAGAAGATACGCAGTATTTT. Its translation is CATSGTPLPEDTQYF.

This clonotype has at least ten counts. The chain has TRBV6-5 and TRBJ2-7; 10 bases agree with TRBD2. This CDR3 has 14 residues. CDR1 MNHEY and CDR2 SVGAGI come from the germline V gene. V dropped 2 bases and J dropped 7; count of bases not matched to a gene: 5. The CDR3 is CASSYLAGEQEQYF. The CDR3 DNA follows: TGTGCCAGCAGTTACCTAGCGGGAGAACAGGAGCAGTACTTC.

This clonotype came up many times. The chain has TRBV6-1 and TRBJ1-5; no definite D call. The germline V gene encodes CDR1 MNHNS and CDR2 SASEGT. There are 12 residues in the CDR3. V lost 3 bases, J lost 5 bases, and 5 bases lay in between. In DNA, the CDR3 is TGTGCCAGCAGTGATTGGGATCAGCCCCAGCATTTT. Translation gives CASSDWDQPQHF.

This clonotype was detected once. A clone one base away is much larger, so this may be a read error. This chain joins TRBV20-1 and TRBJ1-5, with D tentatively TRBD1 (5 bases). This CDR3 is 14 amino acids long. CDR1 and CDR2 from the germline V gene are DFQATT and SNEGSKA (reference sequence). Deletions cut 3 bases from V and 5 bases from J, with 14 bases between. The CDR3 loop reads CSASESGGDQPQHF. As DNA, the CDR3 is TGCAGTGCTAGCGAGTCGGGGGGGGATCAGCCCCAGCATTTT.

The V call is TRBV30, the J call TRBJ1-3; no clear D gene. V dropped 5 bases and J dropped 4 bases, with 9 bases sitting between them. Germline lookup yields CDR1 GTSNPN and CDR2 SVGIG (reference sequence). The CDR3 covers 12 residues. The CDR3 DNA sequence: TGTGCCTGGGCCGGATACGGAAACACCATATATTTT. It encodes CAWAGYGNTIYF.

The sample holds one count of this clonotype. The chain uses TRBV20-1 and TRBJ2-3, with TRBD2 identical over 12 bases. Germline V gene lookup returns CDR1 DFQATT and CDR2 SNEGSKA (reference sequence). CDR3 length: 15 amino acids. V lost 5 bases, J lost 3 bases, and 6 bases stayed unmatched. The CDR3 region is CSASTSGSCTDTQYF. In DNA, the CDR3 is TGCAGTGCTTCGACTAGCGGGAGTTGTACAGATACGCAGTATTTT.

This clonotype was seen a handful of times. The rearrangement uses TRBV4-1 and TRBJ2-7; D remains ambiguous. The V gene lost 1 base and the J gene lost 2 bases, with 15 bases spanning the gap. Germline CDR1 and CDR2: MGHRA and YSYEKL. The CDR3 sequence is 16 residues long. CDR3: CASSQVHTLITYEQYF. CDR3 DNA: TGCGCCAGCAGCCAAGTCCATACACTCATCACCTACGAGCAGTACTTC.

This clonotype turned up a few times. Here the CDR3 omits its conserved ending phenylalanine or tryptophan, so a read error is the likely source. The DNA is omitted, as the CDR3 cannot be located on it reliably, and the CDR3 follows TCRdb's listing. V and J are TRBV20-1 and TRBJ2-6. CDR1 DFQATT and CDR2 SNEGSKA come from the germline V gene (reference sequence). The CDR3 is 8 residues long, ends included. The chain's CDR3 is CSARGGTS.

This clonotype was observed a few times. V usage is TRBV29-1 and J usage is TRBJ2-1, with 11 bases matching TRBD2. V shed 8 bases, J shed 8 bases, and the junction held 11 bases outside the gene matches. Germline V gene sequence: CDR1 SQVTM, CDR2 ANQGSEA. There are 14 residues in the CDR3. CDR3 nucleotides: TGCAGCTTCTTAGCGGGAGGGCCATTAGATGAGCAGTTCTTC. Its protein product is CSFLAGGPLDEQFF.

The genes are TRBV6-5 and TRBJ1-4, with D possibly matching TRBD1 (5 bases). Deletions cut 2 bases from V and 7 bases from J, with 14 bases between. The CDR3 extends over 15 amino acids. Germline V gives CDR1 MNHEY, CDR2 SVGAGI. DNA of the CDR3: TGTGCCAGCAGTTACGGTGGGGACTGGGGTGAAAAACTGTTTTTT. Amino acid sequence: CASSYGGDWGEKLFF.

In the case of this clonotype: Just one base apart from a much larger clone, this may be a read error. The V gene is TRBV10-3, the J gene TRBJ2-7, with 10 nucleotides matching TRBD2. This CDR3 spans 13 amino acids. Trimming at V came to 0 bases and at J to 7 bases, leaving 0 bases not matched to a gene. Germline CDR1 ENHRY, CDR2 SYGVKD. The DNA of the CDR3 is TGTGCCATCAGTGAGTCGACTAGCGGGGAGCAGTACTTC. The encoded protein is CAISESTSGEQYF.